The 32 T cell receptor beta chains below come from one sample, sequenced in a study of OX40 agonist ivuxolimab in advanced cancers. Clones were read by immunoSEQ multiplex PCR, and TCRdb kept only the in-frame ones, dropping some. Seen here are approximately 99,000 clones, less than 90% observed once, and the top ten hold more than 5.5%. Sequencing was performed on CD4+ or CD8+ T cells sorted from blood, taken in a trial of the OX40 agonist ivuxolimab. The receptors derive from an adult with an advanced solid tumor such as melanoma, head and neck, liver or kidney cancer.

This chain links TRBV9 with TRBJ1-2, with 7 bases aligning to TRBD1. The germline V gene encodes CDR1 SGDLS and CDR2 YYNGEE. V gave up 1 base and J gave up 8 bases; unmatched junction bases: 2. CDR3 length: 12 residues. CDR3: CASSVTGEGYTF. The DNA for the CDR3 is TGTGCCAGCAGCGTAACAGGGGAGGGCTACACCTTC.

The CDR3 protein is CASSLGRTGASLYGYTF. In DNA, the CDR3 is TGTGCCAGCAGCTTGGGGCGGACAGGGGCCTCCCTCTATGGCTACACCTTC. The chain recombines TRBV5-4 with TRBJ1-2; 9 nucleotides align to TRBD1. Trimming removed 0 bases from V and 4 bases from J; junction bases left unmatched: 10. CDR3 size: 17 residues. Germline CDR1 and CDR2: SGHNT and YYREEE (reference sequence).

CDR3 sequence (DNA): TGTGCCAGCAGTGTTTGGGGCGGCTCCTATAATTCACCCCTCCACTTT. Amino acids: CASSVWGGSYNSPLHF. The chain joins TRBV6-1 to TRBJ1-6; D perhaps matches TRBD1 (5 bases). The CDR3 contains 16 residues. Trimming stripped 4 bases from V and 0 bases from J, with 10 bases between. The germline gives CDR1 MNHNS, CDR2 SASEGT.

The CDR3 nucleotides are TGTGCCAGCTCACCAAACACAGTCAACGGCGGATCTAATGAAAAACTGTTTTTT. Translation: CASSPNTVNGGSNEKLFF. The chain is built from TRBV18 and TRBJ1-4, with D uncertain. Per the germline V gene, CDR1 is KGHSH and CDR2 is LQKENI. The CDR3 covers 18 residues. V was clipped by 2 bases and J by 3 bases, with 19 bases between them.

CDR3 sequence: CASSFILGTGGYF. The CDR3 nucleotides read TGTGCCAGCAGCTTTATTTTGGGTACAGGGGGGTACTTC. This sequence joins TRBV7-2 and TRBJ2-7, with 8 bases fitting TRBD1. The CDR3 loop spans 13 amino acids. Germline V gene lookup returns CDR1 SGHTA and CDR2 FQGNSA. The V segment lost 3 bases and the J segment 12 bases; nucleotides outside the gene matches: 10.

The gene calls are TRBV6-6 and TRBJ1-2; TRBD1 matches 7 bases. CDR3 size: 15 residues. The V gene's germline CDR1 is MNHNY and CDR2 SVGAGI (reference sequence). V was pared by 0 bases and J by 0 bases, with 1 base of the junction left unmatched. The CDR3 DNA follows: TGTGCCAGCAGTTACTCCGGGACAGCTAACTATGGCTACACCTTC. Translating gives CASSYSGTANYGYTF.

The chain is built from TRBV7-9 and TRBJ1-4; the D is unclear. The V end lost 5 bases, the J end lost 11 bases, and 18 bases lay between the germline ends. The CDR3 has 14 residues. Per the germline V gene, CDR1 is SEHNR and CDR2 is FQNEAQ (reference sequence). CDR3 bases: TGTGCCAGCAGCCCCGAGGCAGTTCTAGATAAACTGTTTTTT. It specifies CASSPEAVLDKLFF.

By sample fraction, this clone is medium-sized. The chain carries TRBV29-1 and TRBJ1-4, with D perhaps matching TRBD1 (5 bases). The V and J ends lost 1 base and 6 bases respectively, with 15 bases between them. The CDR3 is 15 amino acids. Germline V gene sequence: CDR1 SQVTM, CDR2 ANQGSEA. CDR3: CSVEAQQGGDEKLFF. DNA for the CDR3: TGCAGCGTTGAAGCCCAGCAGGGCGGGGATGAAAAACTGTTTTTT. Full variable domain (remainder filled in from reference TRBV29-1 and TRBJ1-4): SAVISQKPSRDICQRGTSLTIQCQVDSQVTMMFWYRQQPGQSLTLIATANQGSEATYESGFVIDKFPISRPNLTFSTLTVSNMSPEDSSIYLCSVEAQQGGDEKLFFGSGTQLSVL.

The CDR3 spells CATSRELAGTEQYF. As DNA, the CDR3 is TGTGCCACCAGCAGAGAACTAGCGGGTACCGAGCAGTACTTC. The gene calls are TRBV15 and TRBJ2-7; 9 nucleotides agree with TRBD2. CDR1 LNHNV and CDR2 YYDKDF come from the germline V gene (reference sequence). Trimming at V came to 0 bases and at J to 6 bases, leaving 3 bases not matched to a gene. The CDR3 extends over 14 amino acids.

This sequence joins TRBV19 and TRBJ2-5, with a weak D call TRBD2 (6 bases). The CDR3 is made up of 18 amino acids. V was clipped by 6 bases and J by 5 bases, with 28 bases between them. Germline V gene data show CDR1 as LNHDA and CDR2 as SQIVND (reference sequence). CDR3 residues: CASSSGSLAQGGRETQYF. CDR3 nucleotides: TGTGCCAGTAGCTCCGGGAGCCTAGCCCAAGGTGGGAGGGAGACCCAGTACTTC.

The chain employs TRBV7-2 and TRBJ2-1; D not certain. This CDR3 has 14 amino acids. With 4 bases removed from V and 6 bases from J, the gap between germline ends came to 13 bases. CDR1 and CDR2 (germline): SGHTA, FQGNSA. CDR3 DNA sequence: TGTGCCAGCAGCTACCATGGGGTACGCAATGAGCAGTTCTTC. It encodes CASSYHGVRNEQFF.

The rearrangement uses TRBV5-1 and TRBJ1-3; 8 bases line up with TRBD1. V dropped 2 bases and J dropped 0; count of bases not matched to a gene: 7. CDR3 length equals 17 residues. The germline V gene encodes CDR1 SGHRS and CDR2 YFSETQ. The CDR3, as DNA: TGCGCCAGCAGCTTCGGACAGGGAATCAGCTCTGGAAACACCATATATTTT. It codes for CASSFGQGISSGNTIYF.

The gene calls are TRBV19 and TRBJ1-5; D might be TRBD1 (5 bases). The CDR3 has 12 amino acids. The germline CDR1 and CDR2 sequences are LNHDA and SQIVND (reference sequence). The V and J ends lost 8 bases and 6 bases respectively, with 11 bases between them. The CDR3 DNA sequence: TGTGCCAGTGGGACGTTAAGTCAGCCCCAGCATTTT. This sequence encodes CASGTLSQPQHF.

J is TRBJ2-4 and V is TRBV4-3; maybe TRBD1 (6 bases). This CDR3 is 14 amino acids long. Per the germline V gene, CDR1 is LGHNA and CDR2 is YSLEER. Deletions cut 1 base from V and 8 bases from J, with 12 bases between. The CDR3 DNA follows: TGCGCCAGCAGCCAAGGACAGGCCAGGGACATTCAGTACTTC. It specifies CASSQGQARDIQYF.

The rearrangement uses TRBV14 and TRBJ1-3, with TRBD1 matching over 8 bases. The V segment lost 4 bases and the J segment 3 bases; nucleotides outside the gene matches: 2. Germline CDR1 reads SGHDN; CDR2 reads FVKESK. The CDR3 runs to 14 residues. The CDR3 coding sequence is TGTGCCAGCAGCCCAGGACAGGGTGGAAACACCATATATTTT. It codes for CASSPGQGGNTIYF.

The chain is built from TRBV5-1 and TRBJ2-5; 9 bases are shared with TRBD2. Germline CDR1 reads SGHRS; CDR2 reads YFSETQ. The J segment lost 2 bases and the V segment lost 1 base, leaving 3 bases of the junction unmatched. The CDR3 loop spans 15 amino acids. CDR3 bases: TGCGCCAGCAGCTTGAAGCGGGGGGAACAAGAGACCCAGTACTTC. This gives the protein CASSLKRGEQETQYF.

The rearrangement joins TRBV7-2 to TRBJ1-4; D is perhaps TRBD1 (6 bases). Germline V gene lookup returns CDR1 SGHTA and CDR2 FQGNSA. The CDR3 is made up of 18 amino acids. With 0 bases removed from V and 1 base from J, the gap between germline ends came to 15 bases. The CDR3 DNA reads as TGTGCCAGCAGCTTAGCGATGGCCGGGGGCGTAACTAATGAAAAACTGTTTTTT. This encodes CASSLAMAGGVTNEKLFF.

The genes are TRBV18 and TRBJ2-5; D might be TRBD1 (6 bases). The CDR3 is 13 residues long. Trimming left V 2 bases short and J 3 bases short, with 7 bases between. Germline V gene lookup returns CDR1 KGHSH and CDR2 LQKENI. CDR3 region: CASSPSGEETQYF. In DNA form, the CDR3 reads TGTGCCAGCTCACCATCAGGGGAAGAGACCCAGTACTTC.

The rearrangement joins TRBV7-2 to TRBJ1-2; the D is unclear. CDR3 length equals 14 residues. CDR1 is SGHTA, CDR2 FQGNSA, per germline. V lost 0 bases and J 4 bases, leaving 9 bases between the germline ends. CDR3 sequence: CASSLAGLVYGYTF. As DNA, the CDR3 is TGTGCCAGCAGCTTAGCGGGGTTGGTCTATGGCTACACCTTC.

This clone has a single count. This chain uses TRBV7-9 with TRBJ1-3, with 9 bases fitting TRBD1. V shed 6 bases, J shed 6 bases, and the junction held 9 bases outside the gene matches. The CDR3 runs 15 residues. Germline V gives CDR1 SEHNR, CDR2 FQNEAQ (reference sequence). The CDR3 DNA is TGTGCCAGCAGGGCACTGACAGGGGGTGAAAACACCATATATTTT. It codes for CASRALTGGENTIYF.

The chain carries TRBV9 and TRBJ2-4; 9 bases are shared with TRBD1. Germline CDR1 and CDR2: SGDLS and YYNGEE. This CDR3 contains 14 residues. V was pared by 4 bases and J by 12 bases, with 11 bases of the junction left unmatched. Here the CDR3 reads CASSPRTGAPNQYF. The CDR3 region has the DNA TGTGCCAGCAGCCCGCGGACAGGGGCCCCTAATCAGTACTTC. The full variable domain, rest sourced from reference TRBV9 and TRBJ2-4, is DSGVTQTPKHLITATGQRVTLRCSPRSGDLSVYWYQQSLDQGLQFLIQYYNGEERAKGNILERFSAQQFPDLHSELNLSSLELGDSALYFCASSPRTGAPNQYFGAGTRLSVL.

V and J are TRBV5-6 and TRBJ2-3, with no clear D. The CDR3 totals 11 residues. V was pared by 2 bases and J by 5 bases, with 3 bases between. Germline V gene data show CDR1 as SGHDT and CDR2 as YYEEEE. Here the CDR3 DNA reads TGTGCCAGCAGCTTCGGAGATACGCAGTATTTT. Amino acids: CASSFGDTQYF. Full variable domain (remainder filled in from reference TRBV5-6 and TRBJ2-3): DAGVTQSPTHLIKTRGQQVTLRCSPKSGHDTVSWYQQALGQGPQFIFQYYEEEERQRGNFPDRFSGHQFPNYSSELNVNALLLGDSALYLCASSFGDTQYFGPGTRLTVL.

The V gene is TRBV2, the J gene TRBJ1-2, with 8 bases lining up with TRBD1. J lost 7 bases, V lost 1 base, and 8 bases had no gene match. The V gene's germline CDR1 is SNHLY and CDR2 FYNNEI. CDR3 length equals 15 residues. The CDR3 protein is CASSEGGRGRFGYTF. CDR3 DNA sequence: TGTGCCAGCAGTGAAGGTGGCAGGGGGCGATTTGGCTACACCTTC. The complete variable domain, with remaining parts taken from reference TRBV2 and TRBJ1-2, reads EPEVTQTPSHQVTQMGQEVILRCVPISNHLYFYWYRQILGQKVEFLVSFYNNEISEKSEIFDDQFSVERPDGSNFTLKIRSTKLEDSAMYFCASSEGGRGRFGYTFGSGTRLTVV.

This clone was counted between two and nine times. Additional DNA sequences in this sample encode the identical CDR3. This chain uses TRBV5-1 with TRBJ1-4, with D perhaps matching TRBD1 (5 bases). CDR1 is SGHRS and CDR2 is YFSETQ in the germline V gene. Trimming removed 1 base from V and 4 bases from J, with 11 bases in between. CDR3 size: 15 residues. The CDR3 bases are TGCGCCAGCAGCTTGTCAGGGACCGATAATGAAAAACTGTTTTTT. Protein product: CASSLSGTDNEKLFF. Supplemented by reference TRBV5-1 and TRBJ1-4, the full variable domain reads KAGVTQTPRYLIKTRGQQVTLSCSPISGHRSVSWYQQTPGQGLQFLFEYFSETQRNKGNFPGRFSGRQFSNSRSEMNVSTLELGDSALYLCASSLSGTDNEKLFFGSGTQLSVL.

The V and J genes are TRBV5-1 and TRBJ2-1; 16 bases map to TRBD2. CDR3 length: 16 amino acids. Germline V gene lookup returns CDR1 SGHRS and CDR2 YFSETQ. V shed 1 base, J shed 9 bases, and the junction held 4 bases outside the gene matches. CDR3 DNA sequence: TGCGCCAGCAGCTTGTTCGGGACTAGCGGGAGGGGTGAGCAGTTCTTC. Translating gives CASSLFGTSGRGEQFF.

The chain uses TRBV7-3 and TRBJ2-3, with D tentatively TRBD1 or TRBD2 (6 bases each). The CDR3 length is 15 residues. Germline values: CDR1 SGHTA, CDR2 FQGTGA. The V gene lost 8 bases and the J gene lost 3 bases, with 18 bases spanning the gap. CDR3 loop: CASGSTGGPTDTQYF. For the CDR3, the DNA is TGTGCCAGCGGCTCCACCGGGGGCCCGACAGATACGCAGTATTTT.

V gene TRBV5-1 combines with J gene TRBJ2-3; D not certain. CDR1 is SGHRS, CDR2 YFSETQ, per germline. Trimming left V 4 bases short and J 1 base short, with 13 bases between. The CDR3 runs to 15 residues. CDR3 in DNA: TGCGCCAGCAGCACGGCCTTGGACGGCACAGATACGCAGTATTTT. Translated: CASSTALDGTDTQYF.

CDR3 nucleotides: TGTGCCAGCAGCTTATTCGGTGGCGGCGATGAGCAGTTCTTC. The encoded protein is CASSLFGGGDEQFF. The chain uses TRBV7-9 and TRBJ2-1; D gene uncertain. The CDR3 sequence is 14 residues long. The V gene lost 2 bases and the J gene lost 8 bases, with 13 bases spanning the gap. Germline values: CDR1 SEHNR, CDR2 FQNEAQ (reference sequence).

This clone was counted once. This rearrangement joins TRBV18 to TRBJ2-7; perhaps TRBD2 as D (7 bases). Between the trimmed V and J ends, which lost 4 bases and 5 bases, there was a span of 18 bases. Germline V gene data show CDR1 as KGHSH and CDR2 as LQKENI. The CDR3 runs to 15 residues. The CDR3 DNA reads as TGTGCCAGCTCACAGGGGGGTACTAGCGCCCACGAGCAGTACTTC. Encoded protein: CASSQGGTSAHEQYF.

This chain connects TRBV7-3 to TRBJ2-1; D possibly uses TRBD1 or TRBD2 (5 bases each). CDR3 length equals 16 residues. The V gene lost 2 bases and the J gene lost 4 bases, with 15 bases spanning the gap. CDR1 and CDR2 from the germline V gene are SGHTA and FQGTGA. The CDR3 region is CASSLGAGPRYNEQFF. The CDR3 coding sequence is TGTGCCAGCAGCTTAGGGGCGGGCCCAAGGTACAATGAGCAGTTCTTC.

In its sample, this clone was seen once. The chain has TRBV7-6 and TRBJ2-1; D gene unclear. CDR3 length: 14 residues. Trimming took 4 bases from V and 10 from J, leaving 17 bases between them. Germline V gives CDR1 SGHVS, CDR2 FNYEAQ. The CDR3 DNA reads TGTGCCAGCAGCTCCCCTCAAACCAGAAGGGAGCAGTTCTTC. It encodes CASSSPQTRREQFF.

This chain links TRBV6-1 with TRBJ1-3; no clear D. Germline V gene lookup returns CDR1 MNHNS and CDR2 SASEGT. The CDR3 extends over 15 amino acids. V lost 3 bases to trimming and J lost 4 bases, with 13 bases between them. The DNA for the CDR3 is TGTGCCAGCAGTGAGTACGACTGGACCGGAAACACCATATATTTT. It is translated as CASSEYDWTGNTIYF.